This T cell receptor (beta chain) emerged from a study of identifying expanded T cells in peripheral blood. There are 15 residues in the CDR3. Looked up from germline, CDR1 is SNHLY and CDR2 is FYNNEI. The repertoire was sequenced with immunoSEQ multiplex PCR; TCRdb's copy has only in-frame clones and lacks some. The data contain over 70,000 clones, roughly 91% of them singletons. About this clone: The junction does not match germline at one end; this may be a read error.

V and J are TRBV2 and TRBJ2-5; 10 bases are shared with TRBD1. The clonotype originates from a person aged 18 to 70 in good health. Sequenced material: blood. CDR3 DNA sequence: TGTGCCAGCAGCGAAGACAGGGGGCGCGGGGAGACCCAGTACTTC. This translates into CASSEDRGRGETQYF.